This T cell receptor (beta chain) was sequenced during a study of radiotherapy plus CTLA-4 blockade in lung cancer. Across the whole study: For 15% to 20% of patients, objective responses occurred, and about 34% had disease control. Study observations and caveats: Per reports, early blood T cell clone dynamics, plus interferon-beta, forecast response most strongly.

TCRdb's table, derived via immunoSEQ multiplex PCR, lists solely in-frame clones and lacks some. The sample lists about 97,000 clones, about four fifths occurring once. Chemo-refractory metastatic non-small-cell lung cancer patients were treated with focal radiation plus CTLA-4 blockade with ipilimumab. Points on this clone: Its cognate antigen is unknown.

Germline CDR1 and CDR2: WSHSY and SAAADI. The CDR3 runs 16 residues. V lost 6 bases and J lost 0; bases outside the gene matches: 6. The source of this sequence is a human donor with non-small cell lung cancer who had a partial response to radiotherapy plus ipilimumab. Some clones in this sample may be carry-over from other donors' samples. Sequences were derived from peripheral blood, sampled from a patient treated with radiotherapy plus ipilimumab. This chain connects TRBV10-2 to TRBJ2-1, with 9 bases identical to TRBD2. DNA of the CDR3: TGCGCCAGCAGCCCCCTAGCGGGAAGCTCCTACAATGAGCAGTTCTTC. This codes for CASSPLAGSSYNEQFF.